What follows are 8 T cell receptor beta chains derived from one specimen sequenced in a study of somatic mutations in cytotoxic T cells in rheumatoid arthritis. Using immunoSEQ multiplex PCR, the repertoire was profiled, and TCRdb retains in-frame clones only, with some absent. Altogether roughly 30,000 clones are present, roughly 86% being singletons, with the ten largest covering roughly a tenth. Source material: CD8+ T cells sorted from blood. These TCRs come from an adult with rheumatoid arthritis.

V gene TRBV30 combines with J gene TRBJ1-6, with 9 positions matching TRBD1. This CDR3 has 17 residues. Unmatched junction bases numbered 15, after V lost 2 bases and J lost 10 bases. In germline, CDR1 is GTSNPN, CDR2 SVGIG (reference sequence). The DNA of the CDR3 is TGTGCCTGGAGTCCGGGACAGGGTTTCGTTTTCTCCTCACCCCTCCACTTT. This encodes CAWSPGQGFVFSSPLHF.

This rearrangement joins TRBV4-1 to TRBJ1-5; 11 bases are shared with TRBD1. V shed 0 bases and J 4 bases; nucleotides not matched to a gene: 8. CDR3 length: 18 amino acids. CDR1 is MGHRA and CDR2 is YSYEKL in the germline V gene. As DNA, the CDR3 is TGCGCCAGCAGCCAAGATATCCAGGACAGGGGGCGAAATCAGCCCCAGCATTTT. Translated, it gives CASSQDIQDRGRNQPQHF.

This rearrangement joins TRBV30 to TRBJ2-3; D not resolved. CDR3 length: 11 amino acids. Germline V gene lookup returns CDR1 GTSNPN and CDR2 SVGIG (reference sequence). V was clipped by 0 bases and J by 2 bases, with 0 bases between them. The CDR3 sequence: CAWSVTDTQYF. Written as DNA, the CDR3 is TGTGCCTGGAGTGTCACAGATACGCAGTATTTT.

This chain links TRBV7-9 with TRBJ2-7; 7 bases fit TRBD2. This CDR3 is 13 amino acids long. The trim removed 4 bases at V and 4 bases at J, leaving 4 bases unmatched. Germline lookup yields CDR1 SEHNR and CDR2 FQNEAQ (reference sequence). CDR3 in amino acids: CASSSGLEYEQYF. CDR3 coding DNA: TGTGCCAGCAGCTCCGGACTAGAGTACGAGCAGTACTTC.

The gene calls are TRBV7-3 and TRBJ2-3, with 8 bases fitting TRBD1. Germline lookup yields CDR1 SGHTA and CDR2 FQGTGA. The J segment lost 3 bases and the V segment lost 3 bases, leaving 5 bases of the junction unmatched. The CDR3 is made up of 15 amino acids. The CDR3: CASSFLGQGTDTQYF. The DNA for the CDR3 is TGTGCCAGCAGCTTCCTCGGACAGGGAACAGATACGCAGTATTTT.

The chain carries TRBV11-2 and TRBJ1-2; 10 bases line up with TRBD1. In germline, CDR1 is SGHAT, CDR2 FQNNGV. The ends lost 5 bases at V and 2 bases at J; junction bases unmatched: 2. The CDR3 consists of 14 residues. DNA of the CDR3: TGTGCCAGCAGCGGGGACAGGGGAAACTATGGCTACACCTTC. Residues: CASSGDRGNYGYTF.

This clone was recorded a few times. The V gene is TRBV4-1, the J gene TRBJ1-1; D uncertain. With 3 bases removed from V and 5 bases from J, the gap between germline ends came to 13 bases. This CDR3 region has 14 residues. Germline loops: CDR1 MGHRA, CDR2 YSYEKL. For the CDR3, the DNA is TGCGCCAGCAGCCATAGGAAGGGAGAGACTGAAGCTTTCTTT. Residues: CASSHRKGETEAFF.

This chain joins TRBV6-5 and TRBJ1-4; TRBD1 is a possible D gene (5 bases). CDR1 and CDR2 (germline): MNHEY, SVGAGI. The CDR3 extends over 14 amino acids. V was pared by 2 bases and J by 6 bases, with 10 bases between. The chain's CDR3 is CASSYIGGDEKLFF. CDR3 sequence (DNA): TGTGCCAGCAGTTACATCGGGGGGGATGAAAAACTGTTTTTT.